This paragraph covers one TCR beta chain sequence. This sample is part of a study of blood T cell repertoires in COVID-19. At the level of the study: There were acute and convalescent COVID-19 samples, and they came from the United States, Italy and Spain. From T cells, B-cell-depleted T cells, or PBMCs came the material, which was cDNA or gDNA.

Source study methods: Reference gene primer amplification in the assay estimated nucleated cell counts. Using immunoSEQ multiplex PCR, the repertoire was profiled, and TCRdb retains in-frame clones only, with some absent. The V and J calls and clone size are taken from that table; D and trimming were inferred from the DNA. The sample includes approximately 120,000 clones, 70% to 80% of them seen just once. Unmatched junction bases numbered 9, after V lost 4 bases and J lost 6 bases. CDR1 and CDR2 from the germline V gene are SGHVS and FNYEAQ. The CDR3 totals 16 residues. Specimen: peripheral blood. The clonotype originates from a human donor in a cohort sampled during active COVID-19. V is TRBV7-6 and J is TRBJ2-3; TRBD2 matches 11 bases. The DNA of the CDR3 is TGTGCCAGCAGCTCTCGGACTAGCGGGTCGGGGGATACGCAGTATTTT. As protein: CASSSRTSGSGDTQYF.